Listed below are T cell receptor beta chains from one sample, sequenced in a study of T cells in Graves' hyperthyroidism and ophthalmopathy. TCRdb re-derived calls from the multiplex PCR reads in MiXCR, one entry per CDR3 protein. This table has a few hundred thousand distinct CDR3 sequences, roughly 50% appearing once. The sequenced sample was peripheral blood or thyroid tissue (not recorded which). Receptor source: a woman aged 18 to 35 with Graves' hyperthyroidism. Each CDR3 is given with its conserved first and last residue. The D gene is left open where the match is weak. Expanded clones get a size class; other rows say once, few or many, or leave the size out.

size	V	J	D	DNA	CDR3
-	TRBV25-1	TRBJ1-2	-	TGTGCCAGCAGAGAGGGAGAGGGCTACACCTTC	CASREGEGYTF
-	TRBV5-1	TRBJ2-7	TRBD2	TGCGCCAGCAGCTTTTCACTAGCGGGAGACGAGCAGTACTTC	CASSFSLAGDEQYF
-	TRBV5-1	TRBJ2-7	-	TGCGCCAGCAGCCCCCGGGGGCGCTACGAGCAGTACTTC	CASSPRGRYEQYF
-	TRBV25-1	TRBJ1-3	-	TGTGCCAGCAGCAACTATCAGGCAACCGGAAACACCATATATTTT	CASSNYQATGNTIYF
-	TRBV7-2	TRBJ2-7	TRBD1	TGTGCCAGCAGCACCGGGACAGGCCTGACCTACAAGCAGTACTTC	CASSTGTGLTYKQYF
-	TRBV11-1	TRBJ2-7	-	TGTGCCAGCAGCTTAGTCAGAGACAGGATTGACGAGCAGTACTTC	CASSLVRDRIDEQYF
many	TRBV29-1	TRBJ2-7	-	TGCAGCGTTGTTTATAGGCAGGGAACCTACGAGCAGTACTTC	CSVVYRQGTYEQYF
-	TRBV7-2	TRBJ2-3	TRBD1	TGTGCCAGCAGCTTAACAGGGGGCTGGGATACGCAGTATTTT	CASSLTGGWDTQYF
few	TRBV9	TRBJ1-2	TRBD1	TGTGCCAGCAGCGCCCGGGACAGGGGGCTAAATTATGGCTACACCTTC	CASSARDRGLNYGYTF
few	TRBV2	TRBJ1-1	-	TGTGCCAGCAGTGCCCGGGGACAGAACACTGAAGCTTTCTTT	CASSARGQNTEAFF
-	TRBV20-1	TRBJ1-4	TRBD1	TGCAGTGCTAGAGGGGACAGCGATAATGAAAAACTGTTTTTT	CSARGDSDNEKLFF
few	TRBV12-3/TRBV12-4	TRBJ2-7	TRBD1	TGTGCCAGCAATCGGGACAGGCGAGGGCGTGAACAGTACTTC	CASNRDRRGREQYF
-	TRBV19	TRBJ2-7	TRBD2	TGTGCCAGTAGTAGCGGGAGCCTTGAGCAGTACTTC	CASSSGSLEQYF
-	TRBV20-1	TRBJ2-2	TRBD1	TGCAGTGCTCGGGACAGGGGAAGCACCGGGGAGCTGTTTTTT	CSARDRGSTGELFF
-	TRBV12-3/TRBV12-4	TRBJ1-5	TRBD1	TGTGCCAGCAGACCGGGACAGGGGGTCAATCAGCCCCAGCATTTT	CASRPGQGVNQPQHF
few	TRBV2	TRBJ1-5	TRBD1	TGTGCCAGCAGCACAGGGGTCAGCAATCAGCCCCAGCATTTT	CASSTGVSNQPQHF
many	TRBV19	TRBJ1-6	-	TGTGCCAGTAGTACAACTCGGGGGGGATATTCACCCCTCCACTTT	CASSTTRGGYSPLHF
many	TRBV9	TRBJ1-4	-	TGTGCCAGCAGCGTAGCAGGAGATAATGAAAAACTGTTTTTT	CASSVAGDNEKLFF
many	TRBV29-1	TRBJ2-7	-	TGCAGCGTTGAACGTGGGCACGAGCAGTACTTC	CSVERGHEQYF
many	TRBV25-1	TRBJ2-7	TRBD1	TGTGCCAGCAGTAAGACAGGGGTTGGCTCCTACGAGCAGTACTTC	CASSKTGVGSYEQYF
few	TRBV29-1	TRBJ2-7	TRBD1	TGCAGCGGGAAAGACAGGGGCAACGAATCCCCCTACGAGCAGTACTTC	CSGKDRGNESPYEQYF
-	TRBV5-1	TRBJ2-7	-	TGCGCCAGCAGCTTCCCAGGGTCTGCCTACGAGCAGTACTTC	CASSFPGSAYEQYF
-	TRBV7-9	TRBJ2-5	TRBD2	TGTGCCAGCAGCCTAGGTCTAGCGGGATTGTCGGTGTCAAAGACCCAGTACTTC	CASSLGLAGLSVSKTQYF
-	TRBV12-3/TRBV12-4	TRBJ1-6	-	TGTGCCAGCAGCCACCAGCACAGGGCCGATTCACCCCTCCACTTT	CASSHQHRADSPLHF
-	TRBV10-3	TRBJ1-1	-	TGTGCCAGCAGTTACTCCAACCGCGAGGCTTTCTTT	CASSYSNREAFF
-	TRBV4-3	TRBJ1-5	TRBD1	TGCGCCAGCAGCCAAGTGCCTCAGGGGGCCGGGCAGCCCCAGCATTTT	CASSQVPQGAGQPQHF
-	TRBV24-1	TRBJ1-5	-	TGTGCCACCAGTGATGGGGGACATTTT	CATSDGGHF
once	TRBV7-9	TRBJ1-4	-	TGTGCCAGCAGCTTAGCGTGGGAGAGCAGGGCGGGTGAAAAACTGTTTTTT	CASSLAWESRAGEKLFF
-	TRBV7-9	TRBJ2-5	-	TGTGCCAGCAGTCGCGACGCAGAGACCCAGTACTTC	CASSRDAETQYF
-	TRBV12-3/TRBV12-4	TRBJ2-5	-	TGTGCCAGCATGCTGGGCGGGCTAGCGTTTCAAGAGACCCAGTACTTC	CASMLGGLAFQETQYF
few	TRBV10-3	TRBJ1-3	-	TGTGCCAGCACGTTCGTAAAGAGCTCTGGAAACACCATATATTTT	CASTFVKSSGNTIYF
few	TRBV24-1	TRBJ2-7	TRBD1	TGTGCCAGTAGCGCCCGGACAGGGTTGTCCTACGAGCAGTACTTC	CASSARTGLSYEQYF